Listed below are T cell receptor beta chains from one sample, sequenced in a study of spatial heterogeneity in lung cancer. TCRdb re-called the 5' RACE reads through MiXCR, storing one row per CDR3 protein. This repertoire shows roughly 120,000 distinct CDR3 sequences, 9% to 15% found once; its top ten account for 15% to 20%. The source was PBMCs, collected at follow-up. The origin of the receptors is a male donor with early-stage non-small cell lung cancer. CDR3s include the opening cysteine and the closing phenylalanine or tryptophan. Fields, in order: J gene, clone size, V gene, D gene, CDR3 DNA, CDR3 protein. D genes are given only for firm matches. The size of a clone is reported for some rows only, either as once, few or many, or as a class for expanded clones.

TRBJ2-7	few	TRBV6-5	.	TGTGCCAGCAGTTACAGGGTAGACATCTCCGAGCAGTACTTC	CASSYRVDISEQYF
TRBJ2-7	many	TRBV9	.	TGTGCCAGCAGCCCACGGACCGTTTCCTACGAGCAGTACTTC	CASSPRTVSYEQYF
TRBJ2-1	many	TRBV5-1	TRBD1	TGCGCCAGCAGCTCGGACAGGGAGGAGCAGTTCTTC	CASSSDREEQFF
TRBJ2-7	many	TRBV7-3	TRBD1	TGTGCCAGCAGCGCTTCACGACAGGGACGATACGAGCAGTACTTC	CASSASRQGRYEQYF
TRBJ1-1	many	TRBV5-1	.	TGCGCCAGCAGCTTGGAGCCAGGCAGGGCTGAAGCTTTCTTT	CASSLEPGRAEAFF
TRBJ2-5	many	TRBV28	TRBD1	TGTGCCAGCAGTTTCCCCGACAGGGGGCGTAGAGGGACCCAGTACTTC	CASSFPDRGRRGTQYF
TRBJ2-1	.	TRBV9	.	TGTGCCAGCAGCGTAGGGGGACTCCGCTACAATGAGCAGTTCTTC	CASSVGGLRYNEQFF
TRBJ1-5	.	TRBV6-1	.	TGTGCCAGCAGTGAAGCAGCGGGTAGGGGCAATCAGCCCCAGCATTTT	CASSEAAGRGNQPQHF
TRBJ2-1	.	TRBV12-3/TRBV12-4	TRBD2	TGTGCCAGCAGTTCTCACGCCGGGACTAGCGGCGGCAATGAGCAGTTCTTC	CASSSHAGTSGGNEQFF
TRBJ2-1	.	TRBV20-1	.	TGCAGTGCTAGAAGGACAGGGAGGGCCTACAATGAGCAGTTCTTC	CSARRTGRAYNEQFF
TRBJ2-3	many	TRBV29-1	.	TGCAGCGTTGAGTTCAACACAGATACGCAGTATTTT	CSVEFNTDTQYF
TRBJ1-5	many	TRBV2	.	TGTGCCAGCAGTGAAGCGCAGGTCATAAGGGGTCAGCCCCAGCATTTT	CASSEAQVIRGQPQHF
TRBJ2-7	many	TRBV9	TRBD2	TGTGCCAGCAGCGCAGCGGGGGGCTCCTACGAGCAGTACTTC	CASSAAGGSYEQYF
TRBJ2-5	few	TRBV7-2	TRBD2	TGTGCCAGCAGCTATCAGTCTAGCGGGGGGGAGACCCAGTACTTC	CASSYQSSGGETQYF
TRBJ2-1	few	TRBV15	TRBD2	TGTGCCACCAAGTCGGGACTAGGGACCTACAATGAGCAGTTCTTC	CATKSGLGTYNEQFF
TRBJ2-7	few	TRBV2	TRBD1	TGTGCCAGCAGTGTTACCCCCAGGGGGCCCACCTACGAGCAGTACTTC	CASSVTPRGPTYEQYF
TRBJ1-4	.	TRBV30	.	TGTGCCTGGAGAGCCGGAAGACGGACAACTAATGAAAAACTGTTTTTT	CAWRAGRRTTNEKLFF
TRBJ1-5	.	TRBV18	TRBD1	TGTGCCAGCTCACCACAGGGGGCTGGACAGCCCCAGCATTTT	CASSPQGAGQPQHF
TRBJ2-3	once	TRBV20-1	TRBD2	TGCAGTGCTCGGACTAGCGGGACCTCCTCCGGTACGCAGTATTTT	CSARTSGTSSGTQYF
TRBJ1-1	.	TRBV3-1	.	TGTGCCAGCAGCCAAGAGGGCCGGGGGACTGAAGCTTTCTTT	CASSQEGRGTEAFF
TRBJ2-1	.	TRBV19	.	TGTGCCAGCGGCAAGCGGACAGAAGCCTACAATGAGCAGTTCTTC	CASGKRTEAYNEQFF
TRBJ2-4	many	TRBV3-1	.	TGTGCCAGCAGCCAAGTTAAGGCAGGGGATGGTGCCAAAAACATTCAGTACTTC	CASSQVKAGDGAKNIQYF
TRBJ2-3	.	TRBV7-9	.	TGTGCCAGCAGCCAAACCTTGTACCCCACAGATACGCAGTATTTT	CASSQTLYPTDTQYF
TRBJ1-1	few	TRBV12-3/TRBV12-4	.	TGTGCCAGCAGTGTTCTGGGTGAAGCTTTCTTT	CASSVLGEAFF
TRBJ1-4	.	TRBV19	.	TGTGCCAGTAGTATCATTGGAGCAACTAATGAAAAACTGTTTTTT	CASSIIGATNEKLFF
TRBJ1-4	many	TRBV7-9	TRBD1	TGTGCCAGCAGCCTCTGGACAGGGAGTTCGACTAATGAAAAACTGTTTTTT	CASSLWTGSSTNEKLFF